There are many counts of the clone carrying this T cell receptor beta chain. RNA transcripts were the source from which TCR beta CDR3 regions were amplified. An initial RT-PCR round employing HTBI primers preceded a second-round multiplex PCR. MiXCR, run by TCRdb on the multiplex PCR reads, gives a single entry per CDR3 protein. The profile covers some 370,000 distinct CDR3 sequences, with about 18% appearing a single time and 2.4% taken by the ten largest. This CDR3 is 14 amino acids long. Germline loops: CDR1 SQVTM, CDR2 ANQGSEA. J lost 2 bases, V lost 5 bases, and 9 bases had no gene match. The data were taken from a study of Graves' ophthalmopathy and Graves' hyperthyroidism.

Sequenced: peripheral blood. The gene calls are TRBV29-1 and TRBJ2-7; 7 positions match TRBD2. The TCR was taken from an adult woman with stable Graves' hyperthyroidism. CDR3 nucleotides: TGCAGCGTTTCGTCCAGGACTAGTCCCTACGAGCAGTACTTC. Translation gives CSVSSRTSPYEQYF.